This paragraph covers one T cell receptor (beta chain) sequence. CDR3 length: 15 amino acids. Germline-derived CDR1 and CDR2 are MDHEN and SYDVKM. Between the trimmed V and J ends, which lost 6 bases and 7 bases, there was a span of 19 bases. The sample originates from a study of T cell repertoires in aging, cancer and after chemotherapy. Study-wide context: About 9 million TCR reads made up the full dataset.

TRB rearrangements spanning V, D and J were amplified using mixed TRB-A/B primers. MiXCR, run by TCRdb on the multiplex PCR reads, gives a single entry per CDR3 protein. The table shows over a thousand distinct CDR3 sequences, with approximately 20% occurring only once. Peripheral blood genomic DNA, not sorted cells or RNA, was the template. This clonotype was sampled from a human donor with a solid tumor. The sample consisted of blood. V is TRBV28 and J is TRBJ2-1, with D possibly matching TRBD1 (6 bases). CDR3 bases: TGTGCCAGCAGCGGGGACATTCAGGAGCAAAATGAGCAGTTCTTC. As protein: CASSGDIQEQNEQFF.